What follows are 29 T cell receptor beta chains derived from one specimen sequenced in a study of blood T cell repertoires in COVID-19. The method was immunoSEQ multiplex PCR; TCRdb's version includes in-frame clones alone and lacks a portion of them. The data show tens of thousands of clones, 91% seen once. What was sequenced was peripheral blood. These receptors were obtained from a human donor in a cohort sampled during active COVID-19.

The V and J genes are TRBV19 and TRBJ1-5; D perhaps matches TRBD1 (5 bases). The CDR3 is made up of 14 amino acids. Per germline, CDR1 LNHDA and CDR2 SQIVND (reference sequence). V dropped 3 bases and J dropped 3 bases, with 9 bases sitting between them. The CDR3 spells CASSIPGVNQPQHF. The CDR3 nucleotides are TGTGCCAGTAGTATTCCGGGGGTCAATCAGCCCCAGCATTTT.

The chain carries TRBV7-2 and TRBJ2-5, with 9 bases identical to TRBD2. The CDR3 is made up of 17 amino acids. The germline gives CDR1 SGHTA, CDR2 FQGNSA. V was pared by 5 bases and J by 2 bases, with 12 bases of the junction left unmatched. The DNA for the CDR3 is TGTGCCAGCAGCCGCCGCGGGGGGGGCTTGAATCAAGAGACCCAGTACTTC. Its translation: CASSRRGGGLNQETQYF.

This chain uses TRBV18 with TRBJ2-5; maybe TRBD2 (6 bases). V was cut by 0 bases and J by 9 bases, with 17 bases left in between. Germline V gene sequence: CDR1 KGHSH, CDR2 LQKENI. The CDR3 length is 15 residues. Here the CDR3 DNA reads TGTGCCAGCTCACCACCGGGGATGGAGGGGTCGGCCCAGTACTTC. Encoded protein: CASSPPGMEGSAQYF.

This chain links TRBV7-8 with TRBJ2-7; TRBD1 aligns across 8 bases. Germline CDR1 is SGHVS and CDR2 is FQNEAQ. V was pared by 5 bases and J by 6 bases, with 6 bases of the junction left unmatched. The CDR3 runs 13 residues. The CDR3 sequence is CASSLGQGLEQYV. The CDR3 coding sequence is TGTGCCAGCAGCCTTGGACAGGGCCTCGAGCAGTACGTC.

The gene calls are TRBV7-6 and TRBJ2-1, with D unresolved. The V end lost 6 bases, the J end lost 0 bases, and 15 bases lay between the germline ends. The CDR3 spans 16 residues. Germline CDR1 reads SGHVS; CDR2 reads FNYEAQ. CDR3 in DNA: TGTGCCAGCAGACGAGACCCTTACAGCTCCTACAATGAGCAGTTCTTC. As protein: CASRRDPYSSYNEQFF.

The genes are TRBV5-1 and TRBJ2-7; tentatively, D is TRBD2 (7 bases). V lost 0 bases and J 3 bases, leaving 16 bases between the germline ends. Germline CDR1 reads SGHRS; CDR2 reads YFSETQ. The CDR3 loop spans 16 amino acids. CDR3 coding DNA: TGCGCCAGCAGCTTGGGGACGGGCGGGGGCCTCTACGAGCAGTACGTC. This translates into CASSLGTGGGLYEQYV.

The rearrangement links TRBV11-1 to TRBJ1-2, with D possibly matching TRBD1 (6 bases). Germline V CDR1 and CDR2: SGHAT, FQDESV (reference sequence). Trimming took off 3 bases at V and 8 bases at J, with 10 bases between the two ends. The CDR3 covers 12 residues. The CDR3 region has the DNA TGTGCCAGCAGCTTGGGGGGGCAAGGCTACACCTTC. This codes for CASSLGGQGYTF.

The CDR3 spells CASSVAQNTGELFF. The CDR3 region has the DNA TGTGCCAGCAGTGTCGCACAGAACACCGGGGAGCTGTTTTTT. The gene calls are TRBV2 and TRBJ2-2, with D uncertain. The CDR3 contains 14 residues. Trimming pared 4 bases from V and 1 base from J, leaving 7 bases between. CDR1 SNHLY and CDR2 FYNNEI come from the germline V gene.

The J gene is TRBJ2-3, the V gene TRBV9; no reliable D call. The CDR3 is 12 residues long. V was clipped by 4 bases and J by 3 bases, with 6 bases between them. In germline, CDR1 is SGDLS, CDR2 YYNGEE. CDR3 in DNA: TGTGCCAGCAGCCCGGTTACAGATACGCAGTATTTT. It specifies CASSPVTDTQYF.

This clone was seen only once. The rearrangement joins TRBV7-9 to TRBJ1-1; no reliable D call. The germline V and J ends were trimmed by 4 bases and 7 bases, with 10 bases remaining between them. The length of the CDR3 is 12 residues. The germline V gene encodes CDR1 SEHNR and CDR2 FQNEAQ (reference sequence). The CDR3 here is CASSYLGLEAFF. Written as DNA, the CDR3 is TGTGCCAGCAGCTACTTGGGCCTTGAAGCTTTCTTT.

The table lists this clone with a count of one. V and J are TRBV3-1 (or the pseudogene TRBV3-2) and TRBJ2-3; possibly TRBD2 for D (5 bases). The V end lost 4 bases, the J end lost 0 bases, and 14 bases lay between the germline ends. The CDR3 extends over 16 amino acids. Germline V gene lookup returns CDR1 LGHDT and CDR2 YNNKEL (reference sequence). CDR3 bases: TGTGCCAGCAGCCCGCAACCCAGCGGAAGCACAGATACGCAGTATTTT. Its protein product is CASSPQPSGSTDTQYF.

The gene calls are TRBV5-8 and TRBJ1-5; D is possibly TRBD1 (5 bases). V was pared by 7 bases and J by 9 bases, with 20 bases between. The CDR3 is made up of 14 amino acids. Germline V gene sequence: CDR1 SGHTS, CDR2 YDEGEE. In DNA form, the CDR3 reads TGTGCCAGCTTGTGGAGGGACGGCTCTCGGCCCCAGCATTTT. Amino acid sequence: CASLWRDGSRPQHF.

This rearrangement joins TRBV24-1 to TRBJ2-1; 7 nucleotides match TRBD2. After removal of 1 base from V and 2 bases from J, the junction contained 4 bases not matched to a gene. CDR3 length equals 16 residues. Germline V lookup: CDR1 KGHDR, CDR2 SFDVKD. The chain's CDR3 is CATSDFGGRTYNEQFF. The CDR3 DNA sequence: TGTGCCACCAGTGATTTCGGGGGGAGGACCTACAATGAGCAGTTCTTC.

The rearrangement uses TRBV30 and TRBJ1-2; D is possibly TRBD1 (5 bases). This CDR3 region has 13 residues. V lost 0 bases and J lost 7, with 12 bases in between. Germline CDR1 and CDR2: GTSNPN and SVGIG (reference sequence). The CDR3 protein is CAWSVGGGGGYTF. The CDR3 coding sequence is TGTGCCTGGAGTGTTGGCGGGGGGGGTGGCTACACCTTC. The full variable domain, its missing parts supplied by reference TRBV30 and TRBJ1-2, is SQTIHQWPATLVQPVGSPLSLECTVEGTSNPNLYWYRQAAGRGLQLLFYSVGIGQISSEVPQNLSASRPQDRQFILSSKKLLLSDSGFYLCAWSVGGGGGYTFGSGTRLTVV.

The genes are TRBV15 and TRBJ2-3; 8 bases are a match to TRBD1. Germline CDR1 reads LNHNV; CDR2 reads YYDKDF (reference sequence). The CDR3 spans 14 residues. The ends lost 3 bases at V and 4 bases at J; junction bases unmatched: 3. The CDR3 nucleotides read TGTGCCACCAGCAGGGACAGGGTAGCAGATACGCAGTATTTT. As protein: CATSRDRVADTQYF.

This chain links TRBV10-3 with TRBJ2-1, with 10 bases matching TRBD2. The trim removed 10 bases at V and 9 bases at J, leaving 9 bases unmatched. The germline V gene encodes CDR1 ENHRY and CDR2 SYGVKD. This CDR3 region has 13 residues. CDR3 sequence reads: CATSSGLASEQFF. The CDR3 bases are TGTGCCACCTCTTCGGGACTAGCGTCTGAGCAGTTCTTC.

This chain joins TRBV5-4 and TRBJ2-5; D is undetermined. V was cut by 0 bases and J by 4 bases, with 7 bases left in between. The CDR3 totals 13 residues. The germline CDR1 and CDR2 sequences are SGHNT and YYREEE (reference sequence). This chain's CDR3 is CASSLGHTETQYF. The CDR3 DNA is TGTGCCAGCAGCTTGGGGCATACAGAGACCCAGTACTTC.

The chain joins TRBV28 to TRBJ1-1, with a possible D match to TRBD1 (5 bases). There are 13 residues in the CDR3. Trimming stripped 4 bases from V and 3 bases from J, with 9 bases between. In germline, CDR1 is MDHEN, CDR2 SYDVKM. DNA of the CDR3: TGTGCCAGCAGTTCCCGGGGGTACACTGAAGCTTTCTTT. Amino acids: CASSSRGYTEAFF.

V is TRBV18 and J is TRBJ2-1; the D gene is possibly TRBD2 (6 bases). The ends were cut back, 0 bases at V and 2 bases at J, with 14 bases in the middle. Germline values: CDR1 KGHSH, CDR2 LQKENI. CDR3 length equals 17 residues. The CDR3 spells CASSPPGTGDTYNEQFF. DNA for the CDR3: TGTGCCAGCTCACCACCGGGGACGGGAGACACCTACAATGAGCAGTTCTTC.

This clone occurred a few times. The genes are TRBV18 and TRBJ1-5, with 8 positions matching TRBD1. After removal of 5 bases from V and 3 bases from J, the junction contained 6 bases not matched to a gene. The V gene's germline CDR1 is KGHSH and CDR2 LQKENI. CDR3 length: 15 residues. The chain's CDR3 is CASSVGQEVNQPQHF. CDR3 DNA: TGTGCCAGCTCAGTGGGACAGGAGGTCAATCAGCCCCAGCATTTT.

This clone was observed a few times. The gene calls are TRBV7-9 and TRBJ1-3; D is perhaps TRBD1 (5 bases). In germline, CDR1 is SEHNR, CDR2 FQNEAQ (reference sequence). V was cut by 5 bases and J by 1 base, with 12 bases left in between. CDR3 length equals 15 residues. Here the CDR3 reads CASSPEGISGNTIYF. In DNA, the CDR3 is TGTGCCAGCAGCCCGGAGGGGATTTCTGGAAACACCATATATTTT.

CDR3 in amino acids: CASSSTSTGWTDTQYF. The CDR3 nucleotides read TGTGCCAGCAGTTCCACTTCGACAGGGTGGACAGATACGCAGTATTTT. The J gene is TRBJ2-3, the V gene TRBV28, with 7 positions matching TRBD1. The CDR3 is 16 residues long. Germline V gene lookup returns CDR1 MDHEN and CDR2 SYDVKM. With V trimmed by 4 bases and J by 3 bases, 10 bases remained unmatched.

This clone was recorded once. The chain joins TRBV19 to TRBJ2-1; 11 nucleotides agree with TRBD2. The CDR3 consists of 16 residues. V lost 3 bases, J lost 4 bases, and 5 bases stayed unmatched. The germline gives CDR1 LNHDA, CDR2 SQIVND (reference sequence). CDR3 bases: TGTGCCAGTAGTATGTCGGCTAGCGGGAGGTACAATGAGCAGTTCTTC. This codes for CASSMSASGRYNEQFF.

This clone was seen more than once but under ten times. The chain couples TRBV19 to TRBJ1-5; TRBD1 agrees at 7 bases. After removal of 3 bases from V and 5 bases from J, the junction contained 7 bases not matched to a gene. Germline V gene data show CDR1 as LNHDA and CDR2 as SQIVND (reference sequence). The CDR3 spans 15 residues. In DNA form, the CDR3 reads TGTGCCAGTAGTATTGGGACAGTTGTCCATCAGCCCCAGCATTTT. This encodes CASSIGTVVHQPQHF.

The rearrangement joins TRBV4-2 to TRBJ2-1, with D perhaps matching TRBD2 (6 bases). V lost 0 bases and J 0 bases, leaving 12 bases between the germline ends. The CDR3 consists of 17 residues. Germline CDR1 reads LGHNA; CDR2 reads YNFKEQ. CDR3 DNA: TGTGCCAGCAGCCAAGATGAGGGACTTAGCTCCTACAATGAGCAGTTCTTC. Its translation: CASSQDEGLSSYNEQFF.

V is TRBV10-3 and J is TRBJ2-7; tentative D call: TRBD2 (6 bases). The CDR3 consists of 12 residues. Per germline, CDR1 ENHRY and CDR2 SYGVKD. The germline V and J ends were trimmed by 2 bases and 4 bases, with 6 bases remaining between them. The CDR3 region has the DNA TGTGCCATCAGTGAGGGGGGGTACGAGCAGTACGTC. Amino acid sequence: CAISEGGYEQYV.

The J gene is TRBJ1-5, the V gene TRBV5-1; D remains unclear. This CDR3 region has 13 residues. Germline assignment: CDR1 SGHRS and CDR2 YFSETQ. Trimming pared 4 bases from V and 2 bases from J, leaving 7 bases between. This chain's CDR3 is CASSPVGNQPQHF. As DNA, the CDR3 is TGCGCCAGCAGCCCGGTAGGCAATCAGCCCCAGCATTTT.

This clone was observed once. The chain has TRBV6-5 and TRBJ1-2; D is possibly TRBD1 (5 bases). The CDR3 contains 16 residues. Trimming removed 2 bases at V and 5 bases at J, with 18 bases between. The germline V gene encodes CDR1 MNHEY and CDR2 SVGAGI. The CDR3 region is CASSYGVVAGQYGYTF. The CDR3 DNA follows: TGTGCCAGCAGTTACGGGGTAGTGGCGGGGCAATATGGCTACACCTTC.

This rearrangement joins TRBV2 to TRBJ1-5, with D possibly TRBD1 on 6 matching bases. There are 15 residues in the CDR3. V was clipped by 4 bases and J by 4 bases, with 14 bases between them. CDR1 is SNHLY and CDR2 is FYNNEI in the germline V gene. The CDR3 DNA is TGTGCCAGCAGTGTGATACAGGGTTCTAATCAGCCCCAGCATTTT. This codes for CASSVIQGSNQPQHF.